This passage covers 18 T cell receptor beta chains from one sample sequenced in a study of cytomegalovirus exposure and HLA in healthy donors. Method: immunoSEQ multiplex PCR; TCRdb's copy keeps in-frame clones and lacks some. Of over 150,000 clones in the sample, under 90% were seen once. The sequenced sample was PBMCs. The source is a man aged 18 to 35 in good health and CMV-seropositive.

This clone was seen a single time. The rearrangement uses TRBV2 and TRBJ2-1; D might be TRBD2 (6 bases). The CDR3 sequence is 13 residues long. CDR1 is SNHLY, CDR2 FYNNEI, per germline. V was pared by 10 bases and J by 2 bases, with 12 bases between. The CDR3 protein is CATQRVPYNEQFF. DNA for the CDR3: TGTGCCACGCAGCGGGTACCCTACAATGAGCAGTTCTTC.

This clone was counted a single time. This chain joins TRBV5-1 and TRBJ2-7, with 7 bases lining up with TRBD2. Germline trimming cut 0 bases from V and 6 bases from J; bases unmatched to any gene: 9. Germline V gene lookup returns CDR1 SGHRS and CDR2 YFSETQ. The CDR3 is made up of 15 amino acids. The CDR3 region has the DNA TGCGCCAGCAGCTTGGAGGCGGGAGAAAGTGGCGAGCAGTACTTC. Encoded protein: CASSLEAGESGEQYF.

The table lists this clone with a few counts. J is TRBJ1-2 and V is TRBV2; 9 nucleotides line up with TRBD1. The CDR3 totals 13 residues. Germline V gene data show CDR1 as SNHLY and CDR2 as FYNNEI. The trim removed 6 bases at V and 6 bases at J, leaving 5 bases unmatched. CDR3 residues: CASRGTGFHGYTF. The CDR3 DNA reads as TGTGCCAGCAGAGGGACAGGGTTTCATGGCTACACCTTC.

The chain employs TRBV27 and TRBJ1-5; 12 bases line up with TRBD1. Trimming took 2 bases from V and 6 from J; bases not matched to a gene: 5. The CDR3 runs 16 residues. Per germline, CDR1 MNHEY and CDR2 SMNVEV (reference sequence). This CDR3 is CASSLKGQGAGQPQHF. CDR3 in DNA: TGTGCCAGCAGTTTAAAGGGACAGGGGGCAGGTCAGCCCCAGCATTTT.

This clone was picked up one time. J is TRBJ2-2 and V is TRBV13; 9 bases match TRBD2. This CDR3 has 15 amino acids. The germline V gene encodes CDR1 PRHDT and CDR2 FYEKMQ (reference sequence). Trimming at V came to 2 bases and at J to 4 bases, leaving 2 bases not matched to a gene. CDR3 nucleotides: TGTGCCAGCAGCTTATCACTAGCGGGCACCGGGGAGCTGTTTTTT. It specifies CASSLSLAGTGELFF.

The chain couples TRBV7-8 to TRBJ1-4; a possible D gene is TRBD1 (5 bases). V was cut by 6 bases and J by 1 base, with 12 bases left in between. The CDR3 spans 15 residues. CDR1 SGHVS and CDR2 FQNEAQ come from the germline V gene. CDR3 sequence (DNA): TGTGCCAGCAGGCCAGGGTGGAGAACTAATGAAAAACTGTTTTTT. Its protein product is CASRPGWRTNEKLFF.

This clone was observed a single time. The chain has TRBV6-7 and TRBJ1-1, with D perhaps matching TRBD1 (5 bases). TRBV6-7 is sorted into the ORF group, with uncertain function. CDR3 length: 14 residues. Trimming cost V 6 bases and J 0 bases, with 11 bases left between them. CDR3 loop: CASRGGYLNTEAFF. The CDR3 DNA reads TGTGCCAGCAGGGGGGGGTACCTGAACACTGAAGCTTTCTTT.

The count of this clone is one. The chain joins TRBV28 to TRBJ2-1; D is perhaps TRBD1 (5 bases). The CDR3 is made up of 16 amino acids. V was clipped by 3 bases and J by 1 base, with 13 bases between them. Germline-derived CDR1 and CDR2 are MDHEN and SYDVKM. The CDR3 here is CASSFLRGASYNEQFF. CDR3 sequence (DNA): TGTGCCAGCAGTTTTTTAAGGGGCGCGTCCTACAATGAGCAGTTCTTC.

This CDR3 is CASDGAGGSGAQYF. CDR3 sequence (DNA): TGTGCCAGCGACGGGGCGGGAGGTTCGGGGGCCCAGTACTTC. This chain links TRBV6-1 with TRBJ2-5, with TRBD2 matching 8 bases. CDR1 is MNHNS and CDR2 is SASEGT in the germline V gene. This CDR3 comprises 14 residues. With 8 bases clipped from V and 9 bases from J, the junction kept 14 bases outside the gene matches.

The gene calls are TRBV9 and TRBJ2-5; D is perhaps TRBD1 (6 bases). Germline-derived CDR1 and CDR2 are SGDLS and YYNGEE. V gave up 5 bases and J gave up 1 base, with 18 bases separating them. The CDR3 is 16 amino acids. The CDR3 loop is CASSASPGHVQETQYF. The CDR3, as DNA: TGTGCCAGCAGTGCTTCTCCGGGACACGTCCAAGAGACCCAGTACTTC.

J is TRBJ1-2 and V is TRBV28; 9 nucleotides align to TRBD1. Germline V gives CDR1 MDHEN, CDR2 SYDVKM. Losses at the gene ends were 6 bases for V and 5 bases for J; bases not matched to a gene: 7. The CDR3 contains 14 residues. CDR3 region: CASSPGQGTYGYTF. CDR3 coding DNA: TGTGCCAGCAGCCCGGGACAGGGAACATATGGCTACACCTTC.

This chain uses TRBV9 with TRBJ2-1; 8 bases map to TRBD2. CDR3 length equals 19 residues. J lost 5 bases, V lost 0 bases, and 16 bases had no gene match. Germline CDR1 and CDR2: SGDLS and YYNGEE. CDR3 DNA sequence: TGTGCCAGCAGCGTAGCCCGAAGCCCCATAGCGGGATACAACAATGAGCAGTTCTTC. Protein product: CASSVARSPIAGYNNEQFF.

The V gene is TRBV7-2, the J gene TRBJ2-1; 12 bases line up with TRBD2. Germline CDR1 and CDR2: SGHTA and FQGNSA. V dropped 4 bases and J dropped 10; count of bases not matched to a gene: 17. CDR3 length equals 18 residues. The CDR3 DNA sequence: TGTGCCAGCAGCTCCCACCTTAGACTAGCGGGAGAGGGCCAGGAGCAGTTCTTC. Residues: CASSSHLRLAGEGQEQFF.

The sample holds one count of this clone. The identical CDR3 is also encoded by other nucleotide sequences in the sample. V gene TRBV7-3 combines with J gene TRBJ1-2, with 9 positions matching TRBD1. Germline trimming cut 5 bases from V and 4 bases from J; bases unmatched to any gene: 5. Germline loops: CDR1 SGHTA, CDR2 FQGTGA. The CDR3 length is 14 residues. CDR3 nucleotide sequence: TGTGCCAGCAGCCCGGGACAGGGCGGCTATGGCTACACCTTC. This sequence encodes CASSPGQGGYGYTF.

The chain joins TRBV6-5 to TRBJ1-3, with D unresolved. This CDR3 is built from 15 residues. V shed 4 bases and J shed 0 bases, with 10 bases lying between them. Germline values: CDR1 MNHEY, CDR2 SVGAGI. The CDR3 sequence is CASSSRQRSGNTIYF. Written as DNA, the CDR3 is TGTGCCAGCAGTTCTAGGCAGCGCTCTGGAAACACCATATATTTT.

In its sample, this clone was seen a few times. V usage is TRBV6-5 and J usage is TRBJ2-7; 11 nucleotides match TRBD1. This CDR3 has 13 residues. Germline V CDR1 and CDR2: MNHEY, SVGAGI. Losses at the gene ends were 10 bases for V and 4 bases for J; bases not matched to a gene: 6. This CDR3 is CATRTGGRYEQYF. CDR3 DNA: TGTGCCACCAGGACAGGGGGCAGGTACGAGCAGTACTTC.

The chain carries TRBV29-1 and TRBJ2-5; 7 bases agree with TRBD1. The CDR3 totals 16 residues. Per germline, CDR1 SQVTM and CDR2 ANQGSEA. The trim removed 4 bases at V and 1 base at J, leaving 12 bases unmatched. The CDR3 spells CSVARLDRAPQETQYF. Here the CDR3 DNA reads TGCAGCGTTGCTCGGCTTGACAGGGCTCCCCAAGAGACCCAGTACTTC.

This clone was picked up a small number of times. CDR3 loop: CASSLEYYGYTF. The CDR3, as DNA: TGTGCCAGCAGTTTGGAGTACTATGGCTACACCTTC. The chain carries TRBV28 and TRBJ1-2; D is undetermined. Germline loops: CDR1 MDHEN, CDR2 SYDVKM. The CDR3 covers 12 residues. The V gene lost 3 bases and the J gene lost 3 bases, with 5 bases spanning the gap.